This TCR beta chain emerged from a study of blood T cell repertoires in COVID-19. Study-level information: Both acute and convalescent COVID-19 samples were obtained from the United States, Italy and Spain. T cells, B-cell-depleted T cells, or PBMCs supplied cDNA or gDNA.

Per the study methods: Researchers report that nucleated cell counts were estimated from reference gene primer amplification. TCRdb's copy holds only in-frame clones and misses some; the assay was immunoSEQ multiplex PCR. D and trimming were read from the DNA, whereas the V and J calls and clone size are those reported in that table. The sample holds about 64,000 clones, around 84% seen once. Trimming at V came to 6 bases and at J to 5 bases, leaving 12 bases not matched to a gene. Germline lookup yields CDR1 SGHDN and CDR2 FVKESK. The CDR3 length is 15 residues. Sequencing was done on a sample of peripheral blood. This receptor was identified in a woman in her sixties or seventies with acute or convalescent COVID-19. The chain recombines TRBV14 with TRBJ1-1; 7 bases map to TRBD1. Here the CDR3 reads CASSIQGPPRTEAFF. The CDR3 DNA reads as TGTGCCAGCAGTATACAGGGGCCTCCAAGGACTGAAGCTTTCTTT.